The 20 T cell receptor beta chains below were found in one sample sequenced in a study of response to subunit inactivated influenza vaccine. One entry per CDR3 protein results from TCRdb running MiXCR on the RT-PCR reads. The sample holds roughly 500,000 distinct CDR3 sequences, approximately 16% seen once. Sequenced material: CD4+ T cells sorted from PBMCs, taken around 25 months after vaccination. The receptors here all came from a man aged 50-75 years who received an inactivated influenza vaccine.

CDR3 DNA: TGTGCCAGTACCCCTGACTGGAAGGCTTACAATGAGCAGTTCTTC. This codes for CASTPDWKAYNEQFF. This chain connects TRBV19 to TRBJ2-1, with no clear D. Trimming removed 7 bases from V and 4 bases from J, with 17 bases in between. The CDR3 is made up of 15 amino acids. Germline values: CDR1 LNHDA, CDR2 SQIVND (reference sequence).

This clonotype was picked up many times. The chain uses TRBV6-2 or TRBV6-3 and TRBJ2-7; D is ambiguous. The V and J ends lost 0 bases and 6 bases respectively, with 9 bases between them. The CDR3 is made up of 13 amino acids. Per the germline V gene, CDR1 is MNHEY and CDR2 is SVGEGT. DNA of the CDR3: TGTGCCAGCAGTTACTCGTCCTTATCCGAGCAGTACTTC. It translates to CASSYSSLSEQYF.

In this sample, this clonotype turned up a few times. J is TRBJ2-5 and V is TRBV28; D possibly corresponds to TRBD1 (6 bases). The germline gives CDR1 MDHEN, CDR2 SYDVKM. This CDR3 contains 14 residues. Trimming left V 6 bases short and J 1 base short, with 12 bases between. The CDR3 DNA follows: TGTGCCAGCAGGGGGGCCTCTCCCCAAGAGACCCAGTACTTC. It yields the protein CASRGASPQETQYF.

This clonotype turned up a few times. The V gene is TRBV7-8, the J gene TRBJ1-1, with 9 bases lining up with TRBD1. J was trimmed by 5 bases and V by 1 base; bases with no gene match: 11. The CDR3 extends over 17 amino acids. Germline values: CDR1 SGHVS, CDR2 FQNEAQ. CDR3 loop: CASSLGATGGRRTEAFF. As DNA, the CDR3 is TGTGCCAGCAGCTTAGGGGCAACAGGGGGCCGGAGGACTGAAGCTTTCTTT. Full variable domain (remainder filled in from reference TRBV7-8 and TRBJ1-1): GAGVSQSPRYKVAKRGQDVALRCDPISGHVSLFWYQQALGQGPEFLTYFQNEAQLDKSGLPSDRFFAERPEGSVSTLKIQRTQQEDSAVYLCASSLGATGGRRTEAFFGQGTRLTVV.

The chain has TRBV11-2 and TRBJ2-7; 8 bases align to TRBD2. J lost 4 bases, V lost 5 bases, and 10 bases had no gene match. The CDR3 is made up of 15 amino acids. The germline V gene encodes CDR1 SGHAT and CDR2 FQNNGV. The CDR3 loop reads CASSRLAGRAYEQYF. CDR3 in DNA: TGTGCCAGCAGCCGGTTAGCGGGGAGAGCGTACGAGCAGTACTTC.

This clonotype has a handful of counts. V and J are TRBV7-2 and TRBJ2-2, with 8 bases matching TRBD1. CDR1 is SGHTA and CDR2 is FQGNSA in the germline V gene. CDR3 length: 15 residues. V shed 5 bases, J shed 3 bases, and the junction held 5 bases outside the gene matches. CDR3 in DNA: TGTGCCAGCAGCATCAGGGGGCAGGACACCGGGGAGCTGTTTTTT. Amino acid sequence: CASSIRGQDTGELFF.

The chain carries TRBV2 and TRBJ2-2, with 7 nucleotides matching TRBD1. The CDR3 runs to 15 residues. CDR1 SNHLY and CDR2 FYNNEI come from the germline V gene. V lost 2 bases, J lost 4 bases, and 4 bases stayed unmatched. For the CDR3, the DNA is TGTGCCAGCAGTGAAAGGGACAGTGTCACCGGGGAGCTGTTTTTT. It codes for CASSERDSVTGELFF.

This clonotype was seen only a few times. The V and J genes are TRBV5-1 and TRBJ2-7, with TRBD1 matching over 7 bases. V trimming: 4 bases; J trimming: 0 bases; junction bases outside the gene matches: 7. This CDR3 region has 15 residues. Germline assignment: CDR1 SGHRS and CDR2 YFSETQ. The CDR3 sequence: CASSHRGALSYEQYF. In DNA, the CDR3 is TGCGCCAGCAGCCACAGGGGCGCCCTCTCCTACGAGCAGTACTTC.

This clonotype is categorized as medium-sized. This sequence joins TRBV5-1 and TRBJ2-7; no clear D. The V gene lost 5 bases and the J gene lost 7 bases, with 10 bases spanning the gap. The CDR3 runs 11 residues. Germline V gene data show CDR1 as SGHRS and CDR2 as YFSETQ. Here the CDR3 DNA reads TGCGCCAGCAGACAAGGACGGGAGCAGTACTTC. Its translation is CASRQGREQYF.

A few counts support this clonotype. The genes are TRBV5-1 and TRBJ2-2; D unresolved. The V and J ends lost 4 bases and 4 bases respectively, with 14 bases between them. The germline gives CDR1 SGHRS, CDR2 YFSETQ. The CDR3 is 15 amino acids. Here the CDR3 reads CASSDVKGATGELFF. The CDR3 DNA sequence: TGCGCCAGCAGCGATGTAAAAGGTGCCACCGGGGAGCTGTTTTTT.

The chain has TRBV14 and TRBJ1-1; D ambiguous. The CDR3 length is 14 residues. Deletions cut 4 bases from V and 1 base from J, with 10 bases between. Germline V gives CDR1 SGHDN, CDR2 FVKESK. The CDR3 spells CASSRVPGNTEAFF. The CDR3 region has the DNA TGTGCCAGCAGCCGCGTTCCCGGGAACACTGAAGCTTTCTTT.

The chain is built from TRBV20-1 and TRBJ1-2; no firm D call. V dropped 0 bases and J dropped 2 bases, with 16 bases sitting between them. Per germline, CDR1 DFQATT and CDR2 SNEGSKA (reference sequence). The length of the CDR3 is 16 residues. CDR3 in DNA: TGCAGTGCTAGAGATCGTTGGGTCCAACTAAACTATGGCTACACCTTC. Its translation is CSARDRWVQLNYGYTF.

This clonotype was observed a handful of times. CDR3 protein: CASSLDGQSNEQFF. The CDR3 coding sequence is TGTGCCAGCAGCTTAGATGGACAGAGCAATGAGCAGTTCTTC. The chain is built from TRBV11-2 and TRBJ2-1, with D perhaps matching TRBD1 (6 bases). From germline, CDR1 is SGHAT and CDR2 FQNNGV. There are 14 residues in the CDR3. V lost 0 bases and J 6 bases, leaving 9 bases between the germline ends.

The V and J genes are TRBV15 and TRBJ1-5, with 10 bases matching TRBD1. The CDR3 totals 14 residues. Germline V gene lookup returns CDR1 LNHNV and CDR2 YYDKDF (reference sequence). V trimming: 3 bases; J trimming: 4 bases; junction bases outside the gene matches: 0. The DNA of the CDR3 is TGTGCCACCAGCAGGGGACAGGGGAATCAGCCCCAGCATTTT. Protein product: CATSRGQGNQPQHF.

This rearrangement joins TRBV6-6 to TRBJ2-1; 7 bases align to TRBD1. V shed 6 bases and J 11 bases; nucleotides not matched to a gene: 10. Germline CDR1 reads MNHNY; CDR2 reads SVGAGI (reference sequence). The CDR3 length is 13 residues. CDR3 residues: CASRRPGQDQQFF. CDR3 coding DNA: TGTGCCAGCAGACGCCCAGGACAGGACCAGCAGTTCTTC.

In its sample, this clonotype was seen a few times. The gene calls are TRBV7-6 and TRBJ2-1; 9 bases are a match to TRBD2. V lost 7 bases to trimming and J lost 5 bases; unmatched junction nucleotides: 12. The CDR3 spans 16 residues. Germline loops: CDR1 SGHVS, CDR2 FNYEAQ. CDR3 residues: CASTILSGGANNEQFF. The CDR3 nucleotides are TGTGCCAGCACCATACTTAGCGGGGGTGCCAACAATGAGCAGTTCTTC.

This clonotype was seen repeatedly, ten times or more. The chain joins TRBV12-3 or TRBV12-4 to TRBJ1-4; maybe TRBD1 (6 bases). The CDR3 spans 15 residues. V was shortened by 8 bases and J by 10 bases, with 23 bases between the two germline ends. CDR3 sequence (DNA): TGTGCCAGCTGCCCTGAGGGGGGAGTGGCTGGAAAACTGTTTTTT. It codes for CASCPEGGVAGKLFF.

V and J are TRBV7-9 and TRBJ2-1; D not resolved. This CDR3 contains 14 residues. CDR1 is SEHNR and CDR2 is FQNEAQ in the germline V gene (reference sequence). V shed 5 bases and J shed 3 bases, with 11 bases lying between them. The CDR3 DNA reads TGTGCCAGCAGCAGGGATTTTGGCTACAATGAGCAGTTCTTC. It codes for CASSRDFGYNEQFF.

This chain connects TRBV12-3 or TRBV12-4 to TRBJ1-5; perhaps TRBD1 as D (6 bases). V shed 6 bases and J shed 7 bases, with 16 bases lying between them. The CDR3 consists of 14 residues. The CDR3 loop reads CASSRGAGGQPQHF. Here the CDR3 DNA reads TGTGCCAGCAGCCGGGGGGCGGGCGGGCAGCCCCAGCATTTT.

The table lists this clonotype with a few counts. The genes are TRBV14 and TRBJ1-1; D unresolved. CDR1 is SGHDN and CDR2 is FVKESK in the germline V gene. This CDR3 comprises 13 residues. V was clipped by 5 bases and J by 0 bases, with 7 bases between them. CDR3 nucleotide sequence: TGTGCCAGCAGCGAAGGGCTGAACACTGAAGCTTTCTTT. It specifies CASSEGLNTEAFF.